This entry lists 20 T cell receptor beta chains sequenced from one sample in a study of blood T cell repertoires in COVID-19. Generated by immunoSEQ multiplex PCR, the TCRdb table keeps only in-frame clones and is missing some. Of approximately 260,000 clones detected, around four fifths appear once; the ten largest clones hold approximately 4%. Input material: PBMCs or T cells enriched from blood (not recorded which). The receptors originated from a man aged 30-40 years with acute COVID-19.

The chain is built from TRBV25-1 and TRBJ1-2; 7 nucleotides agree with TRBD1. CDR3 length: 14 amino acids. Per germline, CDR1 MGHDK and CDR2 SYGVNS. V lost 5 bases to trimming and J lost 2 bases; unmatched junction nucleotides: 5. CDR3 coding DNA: TGTGCCAGCAGTTCCCCGGGACAGAACTATGGCTACACCTTC. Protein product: CASSSPGQNYGYTF.

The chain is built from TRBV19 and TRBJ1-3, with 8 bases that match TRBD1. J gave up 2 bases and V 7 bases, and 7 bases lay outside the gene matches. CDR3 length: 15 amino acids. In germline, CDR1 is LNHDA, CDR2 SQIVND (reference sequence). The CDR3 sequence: CASMAKQGAGNTIYF. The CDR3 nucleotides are TGTGCCAGTATGGCCAAACAGGGGGCTGGAAACACCATATATTTT. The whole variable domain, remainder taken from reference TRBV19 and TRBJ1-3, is DGGITQSPKYLFRKEGQNVTLSCEQNLNHDAMYWYRQDPGQGLRLIYYSQIVNDFQKGDIAEGYSVSREKKESFPLTVTSAQKNPTAFYLCASMAKQGAGNTIYFGEGSWLTVV.

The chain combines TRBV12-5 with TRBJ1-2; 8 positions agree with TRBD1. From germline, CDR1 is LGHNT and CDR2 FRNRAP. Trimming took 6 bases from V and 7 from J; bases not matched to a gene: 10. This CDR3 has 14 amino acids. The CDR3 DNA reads TGTGCTAGTGGAAGAGACAGGGGATTCTCTGGCTACACCTTC. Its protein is CASGRDRGFSGYTF.

CDR3 protein: CASTYGRVGEQFF. The CDR3 DNA follows: TGTGCCAGCACTTACGGGAGGGTTGGTGAGCAGTTCTTC. The chain uses TRBV2 and TRBJ2-1; 8 bases map to TRBD2. The length of the CDR3 is 13 residues. CDR1 SNHLY and CDR2 FYNNEI come from the germline V gene. V was clipped by 7 bases and J by 9 bases; unmatched bases: 8.

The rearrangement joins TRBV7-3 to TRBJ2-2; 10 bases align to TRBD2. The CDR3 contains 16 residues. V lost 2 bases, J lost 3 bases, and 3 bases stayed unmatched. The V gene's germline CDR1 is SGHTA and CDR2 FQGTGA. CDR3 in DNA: TGTGCCAGCAGCTTATCTAGCGGGAGATACACCGGGGAGCTGTTTTTT. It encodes CASSLSSGRYTGELFF.

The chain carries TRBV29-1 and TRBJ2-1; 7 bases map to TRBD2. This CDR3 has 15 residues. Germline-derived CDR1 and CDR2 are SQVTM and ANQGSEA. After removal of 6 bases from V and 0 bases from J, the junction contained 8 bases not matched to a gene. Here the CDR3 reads CSVPKAGPSYNEQFF. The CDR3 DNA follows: TGCAGCGTGCCCAAAGCGGGGCCCTCCTACAATGAGCAGTTCTTC.

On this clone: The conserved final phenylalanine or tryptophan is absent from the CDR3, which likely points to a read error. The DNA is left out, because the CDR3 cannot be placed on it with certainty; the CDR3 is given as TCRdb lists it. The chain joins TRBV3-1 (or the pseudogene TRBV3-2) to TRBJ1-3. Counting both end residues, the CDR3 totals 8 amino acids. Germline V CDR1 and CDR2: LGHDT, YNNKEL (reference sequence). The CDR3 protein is CASSPSRD.

CDR3 DNA: TGTGCCAGCAGCTCGAGCCCGACTAGCGGGACCGGGGAGCTGTTTTTT. This sequence encodes CASSSSPTSGTGELFF. The gene calls are TRBV7-2 and TRBJ2-2; 10 bases map to TRBD2. The CDR3 totals 16 residues. Germline trimming cut 4 bases from V and 5 bases from J; bases unmatched to any gene: 7. The V gene's germline CDR1 is SGHTA and CDR2 FQGNSA.

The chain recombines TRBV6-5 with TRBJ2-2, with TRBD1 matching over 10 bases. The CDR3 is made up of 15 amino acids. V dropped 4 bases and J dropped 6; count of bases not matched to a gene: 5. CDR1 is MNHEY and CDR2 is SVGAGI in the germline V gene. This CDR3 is CASSFGTGAPGELFF. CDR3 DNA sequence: TGTGCCAGCAGTTTTGGGACAGGGGCGCCCGGGGAGCTGTTTTTT.

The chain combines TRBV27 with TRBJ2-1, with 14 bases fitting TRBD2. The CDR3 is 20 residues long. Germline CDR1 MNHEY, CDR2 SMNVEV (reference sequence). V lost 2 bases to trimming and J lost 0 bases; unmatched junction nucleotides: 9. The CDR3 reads CASSLVGLAGGPSSYNEQFF. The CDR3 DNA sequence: TGTGCCAGCAGTTTAGTAGGACTAGCGGGGGGCCCGAGCTCCTACAATGAGCAGTTCTTC.

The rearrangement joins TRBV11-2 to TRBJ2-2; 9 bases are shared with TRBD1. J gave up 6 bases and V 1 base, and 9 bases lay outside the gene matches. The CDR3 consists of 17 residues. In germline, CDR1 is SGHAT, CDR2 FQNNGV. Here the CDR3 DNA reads TGTGCCAGCAGCTTAGGTCTGGGACAGGGTCTTCCCGGGGAGCTGTTTTTT. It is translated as CASSLGLGQGLPGELFF.

The CDR3 is CAQGLAGVGTGELFF. The DNA of the CDR3 is TGTGCCCAGGGACTAGCGGGAGTAGGGACCGGGGAGCTGTTTTTT. The chain recombines TRBV6-5 with TRBJ2-2, with 14 bases fitting TRBD2. The CDR3 covers 15 residues. Germline V gene data show CDR1 as MNHEY and CDR2 as SVGAGI. With V trimmed by 11 bases and J by 5 bases, 7 bases remained unmatched.

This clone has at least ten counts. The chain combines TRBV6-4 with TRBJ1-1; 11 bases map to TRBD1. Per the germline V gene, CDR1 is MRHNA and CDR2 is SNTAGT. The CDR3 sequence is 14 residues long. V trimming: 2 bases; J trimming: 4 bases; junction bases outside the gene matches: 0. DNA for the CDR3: TGTGCCAGCAGTGACGGGACAGGGGGCACTGAAGCTTTCTTT. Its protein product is CASSDGTGGTEAFF.

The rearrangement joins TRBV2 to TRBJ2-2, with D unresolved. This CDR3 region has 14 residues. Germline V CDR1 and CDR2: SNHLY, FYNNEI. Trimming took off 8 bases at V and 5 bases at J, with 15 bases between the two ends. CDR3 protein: CASQPRLGTGELFF. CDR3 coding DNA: TGTGCCAGCCAGCCCAGGCTGGGTACCGGGGAGCTGTTTTTT. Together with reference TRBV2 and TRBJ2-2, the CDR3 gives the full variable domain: EPEVTQTPSHQVTQMGQEVILRCVPISNHLYFYWYRQILGQKVEFLVSFYNNEISEKSEIFDDQFSVERPDGSNFTLKIRSTKLEDSAMYFCASQPRLGTGELFFGEGSRLTVL.

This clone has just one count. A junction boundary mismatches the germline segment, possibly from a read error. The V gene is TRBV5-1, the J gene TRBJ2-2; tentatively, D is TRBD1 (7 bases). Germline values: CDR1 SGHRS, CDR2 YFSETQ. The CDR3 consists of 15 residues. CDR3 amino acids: CASSAWDSGTGELFF. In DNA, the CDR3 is TGTGCCAGCAGCGCCTGGGACAGCGGGACCGGGGAGCTGTTTTTT.

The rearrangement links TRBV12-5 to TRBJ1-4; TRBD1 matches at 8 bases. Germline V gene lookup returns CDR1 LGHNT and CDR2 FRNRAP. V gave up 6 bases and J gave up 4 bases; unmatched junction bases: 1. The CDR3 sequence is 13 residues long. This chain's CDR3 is CASGQGVNEKLFF. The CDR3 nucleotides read TGTGCTAGTGGACAGGGGGTTAATGAAAAACTGTTTTTT.

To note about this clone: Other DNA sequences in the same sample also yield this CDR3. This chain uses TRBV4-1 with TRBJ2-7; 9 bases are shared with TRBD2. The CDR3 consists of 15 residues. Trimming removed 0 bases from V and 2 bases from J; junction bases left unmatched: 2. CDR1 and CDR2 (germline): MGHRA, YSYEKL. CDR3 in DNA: TGCGCCAGCAGCCAAGACCTAGCGGGAACCTACGAGCAGTACGTC. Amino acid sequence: CASSQDLAGTYEQYV.

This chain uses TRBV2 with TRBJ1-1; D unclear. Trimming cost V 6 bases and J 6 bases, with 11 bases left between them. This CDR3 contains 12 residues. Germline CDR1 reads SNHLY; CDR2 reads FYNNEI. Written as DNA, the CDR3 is TGTGCCAGCAGCGAACGGAGACCTGAAGCTTTCTTT. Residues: CASSERRPEAFF.

CDR3 region: CASSPRSPSFNEQFF. For the CDR3, the DNA is TGTGCCAGCAGCCCCCGATCCCCTAGTTTCAATGAGCAGTTCTTC. The V call is TRBV9, the J call TRBJ2-1; D is unresolved. Trimming pared 4 bases from V and 6 bases from J, leaving 17 bases between. This CDR3 comprises 15 residues. Germline assignment: CDR1 SGDLS and CDR2 YYNGEE.

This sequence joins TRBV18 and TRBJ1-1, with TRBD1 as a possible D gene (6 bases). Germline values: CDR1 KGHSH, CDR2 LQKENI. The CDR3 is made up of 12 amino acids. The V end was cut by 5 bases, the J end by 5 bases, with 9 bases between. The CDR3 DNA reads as TGTGCCAGCTCAACAGGGAAAACTGAAGCTTTCTTT. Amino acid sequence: CASSTGKTEAFF.